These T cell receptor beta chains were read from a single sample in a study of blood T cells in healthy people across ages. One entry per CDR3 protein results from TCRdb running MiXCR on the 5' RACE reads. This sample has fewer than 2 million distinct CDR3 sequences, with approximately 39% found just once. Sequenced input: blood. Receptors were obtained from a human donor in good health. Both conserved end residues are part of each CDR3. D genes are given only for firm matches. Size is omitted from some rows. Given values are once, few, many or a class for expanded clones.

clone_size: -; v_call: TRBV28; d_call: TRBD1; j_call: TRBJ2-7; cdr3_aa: CASTLYPGQSYEQYF; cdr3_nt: TGTGCCAGCACCCTTTATCCGGGACAGTCCTACGAGCAGTACTTC
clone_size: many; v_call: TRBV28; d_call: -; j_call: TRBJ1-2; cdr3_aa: CASSREFYGYTF; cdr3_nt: TGTGCCAGCAGCCGGGAGTTCTATGGCTACACCTTC
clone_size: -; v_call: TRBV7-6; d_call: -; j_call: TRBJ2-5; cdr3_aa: CASSSSGAPGAETQYF; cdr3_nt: TGTGCCAGCAGCTCGTCTGGCGCGCCAGGGGCAGAGACCCAGTACTTC
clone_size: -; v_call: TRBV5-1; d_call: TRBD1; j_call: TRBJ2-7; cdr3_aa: CASAGSTGMWEQYF; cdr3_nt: TGCGCCAGCGCGGGTTCGACAGGGATGTGGGAGCAGTACTTC
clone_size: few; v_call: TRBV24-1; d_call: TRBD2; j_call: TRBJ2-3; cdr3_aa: CATSDYHTGTSGGTDTQYF; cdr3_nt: TGTGCCACCAGTGATTACCACACCGGGACTAGCGGGGGAACAGATACGCAGTATTTT
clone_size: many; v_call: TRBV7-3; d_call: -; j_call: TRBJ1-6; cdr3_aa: CASSLTAFSPLHF; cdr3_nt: TGTGCCAGCAGCTTAACGGCTTTTTCACCCCTCCACTTT
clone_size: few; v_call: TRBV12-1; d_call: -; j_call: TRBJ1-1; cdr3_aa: CASSFDQRVGNTEAFF; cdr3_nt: TGTGCCAGCAGCTTCGATCAGCGAGTGGGGAACACTGAAGCTTTCTTT
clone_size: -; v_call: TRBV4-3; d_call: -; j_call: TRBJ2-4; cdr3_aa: CASSQGRSGVNIQYF; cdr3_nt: TGCGCCAGCAGCCAAGGAAGGTCCGGGGTTAACATTCAGTACTTC
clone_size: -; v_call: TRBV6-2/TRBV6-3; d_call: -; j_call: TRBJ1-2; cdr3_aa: CASSNTHGGLNTF; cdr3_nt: TGTGCCAGCAGTAATACCCACGGGGGCTTGAACACCTTC
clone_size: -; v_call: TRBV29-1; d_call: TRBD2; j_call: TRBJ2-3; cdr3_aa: CSVSGGGGTDTQYF; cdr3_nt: TGCAGCGTGAGCGGGGGTGGGGGCACAGATACGCAGTATTTT
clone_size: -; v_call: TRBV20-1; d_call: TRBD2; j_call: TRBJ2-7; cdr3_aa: CSATQGLAGSQYF; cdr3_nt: TGCAGTGCTACTCAGGGACTAGCGGGGTCCCAGTACTTC
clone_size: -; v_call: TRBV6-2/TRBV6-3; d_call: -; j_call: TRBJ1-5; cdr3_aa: CASSYSVLGDQPQHF; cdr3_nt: TGTGCCAGCAGTTACTCGGTTTTGGGAGATCAGCCCCAGCATTTT
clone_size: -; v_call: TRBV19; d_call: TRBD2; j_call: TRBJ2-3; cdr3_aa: CASSAGLAVLEYF; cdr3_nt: TGTGCCAGTAGTGCGGGACTAGCGGTCTTGGAGTATTTT
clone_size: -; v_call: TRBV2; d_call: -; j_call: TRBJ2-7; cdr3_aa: CALRDKSYEQYF; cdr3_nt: TGTGCCTTACGGGACAAGTCCTACGAGCAGTACTTC
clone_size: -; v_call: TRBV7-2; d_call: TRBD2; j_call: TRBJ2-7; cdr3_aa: CACSYREVGDAFYEQYF; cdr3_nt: TGTGCCTGCAGCTACCGGGAGGTAGGAGATGCATTCTACGAGCAGTACTTC
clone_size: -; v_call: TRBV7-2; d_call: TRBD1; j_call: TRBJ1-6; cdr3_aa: CASSSRGYSPLHF; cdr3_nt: TGTGCCAGCAGCTCCAGGGGGTATTCACCCCTCCACTTT
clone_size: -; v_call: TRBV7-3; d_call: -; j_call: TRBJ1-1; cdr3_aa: CASSLARDSEAFF; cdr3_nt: TGTGCCAGCAGCTTAGCCAGGGACTCTGAAGCTTTCTTT